The entry that follows covers one T cell receptor beta chain sequence. The antigen remains undetermined. This table comes from immunoSEQ multiplex PCR, and its TCRdb copy is limited to in-frame clones, with some not included. The data hold some 140,000 clones, with approximately 80% observed a single time. Trimming took 3 bases from V and 0 from J, leaving 11 bases between them. The length of the CDR3 is 15 residues. Germline CDR1 is MNHEY and CDR2 is SVGAGI. This entry comes from a study of cytomegalovirus exposure and HLA in healthy donors. Study-level findings and limits: The study labeled more than 150 TCR beta chains cytomegalovirus-associated. In vitro checks showed that a few CMV-associated chains really do target CMV antigens. Cytomegalovirus status was reportedly diagnosed by the classifier with high specificity and sensitivity. Most TCRs appeared rarely, but some public TCRs recurred in many donors.

The specimen sequenced was PBMCs. V gene TRBV6-5 combines with J gene TRBJ1-1; D gene uncertain. The source is a young man in good health and CMV-seropositive. The DNA for the CDR3 is TGTGCCAGCAGTTATATCACGGGGATGAACACTGAAGCTTTCTTT. Translation: CASSYITGMNTEAFF.